The 9 T cell receptor beta chains listed next were all sequenced from one sample in a study of Graves' ophthalmopathy and Graves' hyperthyroidism. RNA transcripts yielded amplified TCR beta CDR3 regions. The workflow started with a first-round RT-PCR run with HTBI primers and then moved on to a second-round multiplex PCR. Via MiXCR, TCRdb re-called the multiplex PCR reads, giving one row per CDR3 protein. This sample carries some 360,000 distinct CDR3 sequences, about 17% of them seen once, and the ten largest clones take 2.4%. The sequenced material came from peripheral blood. These receptors were collected from an adult woman with stable Graves' hyperthyroidism.

Ten or more counts support this clonotype. The chain employs TRBV19 and TRBJ1-1, with D possibly matching TRBD1 (6 bases). Germline values: CDR1 LNHDA, CDR2 SQIVND (reference sequence). V dropped 5 bases and J dropped 1 base, with 14 bases sitting between them. This CDR3 spans 15 amino acids. The CDR3 spells CASSWFEQGNTEAFF. The CDR3 DNA reads as TGTGCCAGTAGTTGGTTTGAACAGGGGAACACTGAAGCTTTCTTT.

Many counts were recorded for this clonotype. V gene TRBV19 combines with J gene TRBJ1-3; 7 nucleotides line up with TRBD1. CDR1 and CDR2 (germline): LNHDA, SQIVND (reference sequence). Trimming removed 6 bases from V and 0 bases from J; junction bases left unmatched: 11. The CDR3 is 17 amino acids. CDR3 sequence: CASRRQGQTISGNTIYF. In nucleotides, the CDR3 is TGTGCCAGTAGACGACAGGGCCAGACGATCTCTGGAAACACCATATATTTT.

This clonotype has ten or more counts. V usage is TRBV28 and J usage is TRBJ1-5; D is uncertain. The CDR3 is 14 amino acids. The germline CDR1 and CDR2 sequences are MDHEN and SYDVKM. Trimming shortened V by 4 bases and J by 3 bases, and 10 bases separated the two germline ends. CDR3 region: CASSSEFYNQPQHF. In DNA, the CDR3 is TGTGCCAGCAGTTCTGAGTTCTACAATCAGCCCCAGCATTTT.

This clonotype showed up many times. The chain joins TRBV6-1 to TRBJ2-7; D may be TRBD1 (5 bases). Trimming cost V 7 bases and J 4 bases, with 17 bases left between them. Germline V gene sequence: CDR1 MNHNS, CDR2 SASEGT. This CDR3 comprises 14 residues. CDR3 nucleotide sequence: TGTGCCAGCAAACCGGCACACGGACAATACGAGCAGTACTTC. Its protein is CASKPAHGQYEQYF.

This clonotype was detected ten times or more. The rearrangement links TRBV2 to TRBJ1-1; TRBD1 agrees at 7 bases. Germline CDR1 is SNHLY and CDR2 is FYNNEI. The CDR3 extends over 13 amino acids. V shed 3 bases and J 6 bases; nucleotides not matched to a gene: 4. In DNA, the CDR3 is TGTGCCAGCAGTGACGGGACAGACCCTGAAGCTTTCTTT. This sequence encodes CASSDGTDPEAFF.

This clonotype was observed at least ten times. The J gene is TRBJ2-7, the V gene TRBV28; D is unresolved. The CDR3 extends over 14 amino acids. V lost 5 bases and J lost 5, with 16 bases in between. Per the germline V gene, CDR1 is MDHEN and CDR2 is SYDVKM. CDR3 sequence: CASSNPIQVNEQYF. CDR3 nucleotide sequence: TGTGCCAGCAGTAACCCCATTCAGGTTAACGAGCAGTACTTC. Complete variable domain (other parts from reference TRBV28 and TRBJ2-7): DVKVTQSSRYLVKRTGEKVFLECVQDMDHENMFWYRQDPGLGLRLIYFSYDVKMKEKGDIPEGYSVSREKKERFSLILESASTNQTSMYLCASSNPIQVNEQYFGPGTRLTVT.

The chain links TRBV10-3 to TRBJ1-5; TRBD1 matches 7 bases. The CDR3 is 13 amino acids. V shed 6 bases, J shed 4 bases, and the junction held 3 bases outside the gene matches. The V gene's germline CDR1 is ENHRY and CDR2 SYGVKD. The CDR3 nucleotides read TGTGCCATCAGCGAGGACAGGAATCAGCCCCAGCATTTT. It specifies CAISEDRNQPQHF.

The sample holds many counts of this clonotype. The V call is TRBV12-3 or TRBV12-4, the J call TRBJ2-5, with 10 bases aligning to TRBD2. J was trimmed by 5 bases and V by 6 bases; bases with no gene match: 12. There are 16 residues in the CDR3. The CDR3 coding sequence is TGTGCCAGCAGCTCTCGACTAGCGGGTTTATGGGAGACCCAGTACTTC. Residues: CASSSRLAGLWETQYF.

On this clonotype: Its ends do not fully match the called genes, so a read error is possible. The chain combines TRBV9 with TRBJ2-7; 10 positions match TRBD2. CDR1 is SGDLS and CDR2 is YYNGEE in the germline V gene. This CDR3 region has 15 residues. In nucleotides, the CDR3 is TGTGCCAGCTGCGTAGTGGCTAGCGGGAGCTACGAGCAGTACTTC. Amino acid sequence: CASCVVASGSYEQYF.